This paragraph covers one T cell receptor beta chain sequence. The target antigen is unknown. In each sample, some 9.6 x 10^4 TCR templates were assayed. Method: immunoSEQ multiplex PCR; TCRdb's copy keeps in-frame clones and lacks some. Of around 95,000 clones in the sample, approximately 92% were seen once. This sample stems from a study of siplizumab effects on memory and regulatory T cells. General study points: In roughly 80-96% of proliferating CD4+ or CD8+ clones, a naive or memory phenotype could not be assigned. Mean Treg-derived proportions of mappable alloreactive CD4+ clones were roughly 70% for siplizumab and around 29% for controls. Naive T cells appeared more varied than memory cells and looked like key alloresponse contributors.

V was shortened by 6 bases and J by 1 base, with 13 bases between the two germline ends. The CDR3 consists of 15 residues. Germline assignment: CDR1 MDHEN and CDR2 SYDVKM. Sample: CD4+ T cells sorted from blood. This sequence joins TRBV28 and TRBJ1-5; weak D call: TRBD1 (6 bases). The sequence was collected from a human donor in good health. The CDR3 sequence is CASRTGGISNQPQHF. The CDR3 DNA sequence: TGTGCCAGCAGGACAGGCGGAATAAGCAATCAGCCCCAGCATTTT. The complete variable domain, with remaining parts taken from reference TRBV28 and TRBJ1-5, reads DVKVTQSSRYLVKRTGEKVFLECVQDMDHENMFWYRQDPGLGLRLIYFSYDVKMKEKGDIPEGYSVSREKKERFSLILESASTNQTSMYLCASRTGGISNQPQHFGDGTRLSIL.